The present T cell receptor beta chain was sequenced within a study of human T cells and chemical hapten exposure. Study-wide context: An area of 2 cm by 1.5 to 2.5 cm on upper inner arm skin received 2% DPC for sensitization. Alopecia areata, totalis or universalis affected patients who were mostly female.

TCRdb analysed the RACE reads with MiXCR anew, one entry per CDR3 protein. The profile covers approximately 80,000 distinct CDR3 sequences, with roughly a tenth appearing a single time and approximately 2.3% taken by the ten largest. The time point: patch test 2, 6 weeks after DPC sensitization. Treatment given: therapeutic diphenylcyclopropenone sensitization with weekly scalp DPC. At every patch-test visit, blood was drawn before the patch test was applied. Source: whole blood, taken in connection with sensitization to the hapten diphenylcyclopropenone (DPC). The sequence derives from a woman younger than 45 with alopecia areata. Some clones in this sample may be carry-over from other donors' samples.

The CDR3 is CASTGSSYNEQFF. The CDR3 DNA reads as TGTGCCAGTACAGGGAGCTCCTACAATGAGCAGTTCTTC. The chain employs TRBV28 and TRBJ2-1; weak D call: TRBD1 (6 bases). Germline V gene sequence: CDR1 MDHEN, CDR2 SYDVKM. The CDR3 contains 13 residues. Trimming took off 9 bases at V and 0 bases at J, with 9 bases between the two ends.